These T cell receptor beta chains were read from a single sample in a study of OX40 agonist ivuxolimab in advanced cancers. Profiled with immunoSEQ multiplex PCR; TCRdb holds only in-frame clones, not every one. In the table there are fewer than 45,000 clones, approximately 88% of which are singletons. The sequences come from CD4+ or CD8+ T cells sorted from blood, collected in a trial of the OX40 agonist ivuxolimab. These receptors came from an adult with an advanced solid tumor such as melanoma, head and neck, liver or kidney cancer. The CDR3 runs from the conserved cysteine through the conserved F or W. A D gene is named only where the DNA matches it firmly. Clone size is given for some rows only: seen once, a few or many times, or a class if the clone is expanded.

clone_size: -
j_call: TRBJ2-7
v_call: TRBV6-6
d_call: TRBD2
cdr3_aa: CASSKRGDSYEQYF
cdr3_nt: TGTGCCAGCAGTAAGCGGGGGGACTCCTACGAGCAGTACTTC

clone_size: -
j_call: TRBJ1-3
v_call: TRBV6-6
d_call: -
cdr3_aa: CASSYWPGSGNTIYF
cdr3_nt: TGTGCCAGCAGTTACTGGCCAGGGTCGGGAAACACCATATATTTT

clone_size: -
j_call: TRBJ2-3
v_call: TRBV19
d_call: -
cdr3_aa: CASQTGTRYTDTQYF
cdr3_nt: TGTGCCAGTCAGACCGGGACAAGGTACACAGATACGCAGTATTTT

clone_size: -
j_call: TRBJ2-4
v_call: TRBV6-6
d_call: TRBD1
cdr3_aa: CASSPSDRGAKNIQYF
cdr3_nt: TGTGCCAGCAGCCCCTCGGACAGGGGGGCCAAAAACATTCAGTACTTC

clone_size: -
j_call: TRBJ2-1
v_call: TRBV19
d_call: TRBD2
cdr3_aa: CALGGTSGNNEQFF
cdr3_nt: TGTGCCCTGGGAGGGACTAGCGGAAACAATGAGCAGTTCTTC

clone_size: -
j_call: TRBJ2-7
v_call: TRBV7-2
d_call: TRBD2
cdr3_aa: CASSWASGGAYEQYF
cdr3_nt: TGTGCCAGCAGCTGGGCTAGCGGGGGGGCCTACGAGCAGTACTTC

clone_size: -
j_call: TRBJ1-1
v_call: TRBV5-6
d_call: -
cdr3_aa: CASSLLAGELNTEAFF
cdr3_nt: TGTGCCAGCAGCTTGCTTGCAGGGGAACTGAACACTGAAGCTTTCTTT

clone_size: -
j_call: TRBJ1-2
v_call: TRBV7-3
d_call: TRBD1
cdr3_aa: CASSVSGTDGYTF
cdr3_nt: TGTGCCAGCAGCGTATCCGGGACAGATGGCTACACCTTC

clone_size: once
j_call: TRBJ1-2
v_call: TRBV7-9
d_call: -
cdr3_aa: CASSSQVAHGYTF
cdr3_nt: TGTGCCAGCAGCTCACAGGTAGCCCATGGCTACACCTTC

clone_size: -
j_call: TRBJ2-2
v_call: TRBV13
d_call: -
cdr3_aa: CASSSSGTRNTGELFF
cdr3_nt: TGTGCCAGCAGCTCCTCCGGGACACGGAACACCGGGGAGCTGTTTTTT

clone_size: -
j_call: TRBJ2-1
v_call: TRBV7-3
d_call: -
cdr3_aa: CASSFEDRSYNEQFF
cdr3_nt: TGTGCCAGCAGCTTCGAGGACCGCTCCTACAATGAGCAGTTCTTC

clone_size: -
j_call: TRBJ1-1
v_call: TRBV6-4
d_call: -
cdr3_aa: CASSAPPAGEAFF
cdr3_nt: TGTGCCAGCAGTGCCCCGCCGGCAGGGGAAGCTTTCTTT

clone_size: -
j_call: TRBJ1-4
v_call: TRBV11-3
d_call: -
cdr3_aa: CASSRAQNEKLFF
cdr3_nt: TGTGCCAGCAGCCGGGCCCAAAATGAAAAACTGTTTTTT

clone_size: -
j_call: TRBJ1-3
v_call: TRBV5-1
d_call: -
cdr3_aa: CASSLAAAVDGTIYF
cdr3_nt: TGCGCCAGCAGCTTGGCGGCAGCCGTGGACGGCACCATATATTTT

clone_size: -
j_call: TRBJ2-3
v_call: TRBV29-1
d_call: TRBD2
cdr3_aa: CSVEDGRGLAGLSTDTQYF
cdr3_nt: TGCAGCGTTGAAGATGGGAGGGGACTAGCGGGGCTGAGCACAGATACGCAGTATTTT

clone_size: -
j_call: TRBJ1-5
v_call: TRBV10-2
d_call: -
cdr3_aa: CASSESAGRNQPQHF
cdr3_nt: TGCGCCAGCAGTGAGTCCGCAGGACGCAATCAGCCCCAGCATTTT

clone_size: -
j_call: TRBJ1-1
v_call: TRBV18
d_call: TRBD1
cdr3_aa: CASSLGTGVIGNTEAFF
cdr3_nt: TGTGCCAGCTCACTCGGGACAGGGGTGATCGGTAACACTGAAGCTTTCTTT

clone_size: -
j_call: TRBJ1-3
v_call: TRBV11-3
d_call: -
cdr3_aa: CASSSGIGNTIYF
cdr3_nt: TGTGCCAGCAGCTCAGGAATTGGAAACACCATATATTTT

clone_size: -
j_call: TRBJ1-5
v_call: TRBV5-1
d_call: -
cdr3_aa: CASSLLGGRNQPQHF
cdr3_nt: TGCGCCAGCAGCTTGTTGGGAGGTAGAAATCAGCCCCAGCATTTT

clone_size: -
j_call: TRBJ2-3
v_call: TRBV13
d_call: TRBD2
cdr3_aa: CASSLLAGRKTQYF
cdr3_nt: TGTGCCAGCAGCTTACTAGCGGGGAGAAAAACGCAGTATTTT

clone_size: -
j_call: TRBJ1-2
v_call: TRBV7-2
d_call: -
cdr3_aa: CASSLRDGNYGYTF
cdr3_nt: TGTGCCAGCAGCTTACGGGACGGAAACTATGGCTACACCTTC

clone_size: -
j_call: TRBJ1-2
v_call: TRBV20-1
d_call: -
cdr3_aa: CSARRQHGYTF
cdr3_nt: TGCAGTGCTAGACGCCAGCATGGCTACACCTTC

clone_size: -
j_call: TRBJ2-5
v_call: TRBV2
d_call: -
cdr3_aa: CASRRTASPGEETQYF
cdr3_nt: TGTGCCAGCAGAAGGACAGCCTCTCCGGGTGAGGAGACCCAGTACTTC

clone_size: -
j_call: TRBJ2-1
v_call: TRBV9
d_call: TRBD2
cdr3_aa: CASSPQRGGRNEQFF
cdr3_nt: TGTGCCAGCAGTCCCCAGCGGGGGGGCCGGAATGAGCAGTTCTTC

clone_size: -
j_call: TRBJ2-2
v_call: TRBV30
d_call: TRBD1
cdr3_aa: CAWSKTGTGVTGELFF
cdr3_nt: TGTGCCTGGAGCAAAACCGGGACAGGGGTCACCGGGGAGCTGTTTTTT

clone_size: -
j_call: TRBJ2-2
v_call: TRBV6-1
d_call: TRBD1
cdr3_aa: CASRSGTGRTGELFF
cdr3_nt: TGTGCCAGCAGGTCCGGGACAGGGAGGACCGGGGAGCTGTTTTTT

clone_size: -
j_call: TRBJ1-1
v_call: TRBV2
d_call: -
cdr3_aa: CASSEGGASEAFF
cdr3_nt: TGTGCCAGCAGTGAGGGAGGGGCTTCTGAAGCTTTCTTT

clone_size: -
j_call: TRBJ2-3
v_call: TRBV5-4
d_call: -
cdr3_aa: CASSLGGAANRDTQYF
cdr3_nt: TGTGCCAGCAGCTTGGGGGGGGCGGCTAACCGAGATACGCAGTATTTT

clone_size: few
j_call: TRBJ1-2
v_call: TRBV6-4
d_call: TRBD1
cdr3_aa: CASSDSRGLRGYTF
cdr3_nt: TGTGCCAGCAGTGACTCGAGGGGGCTGAGAGGCTACACCTTC

clone_size: -
j_call: TRBJ1-3
v_call: TRBV28
d_call: -
cdr3_aa: CASSSRNSGNTIYF
cdr3_nt: TGTGCCAGCAGTTCTCGGAACTCTGGAAACACCATATATTTT

clone_size: -
j_call: TRBJ2-2
v_call: TRBV11-3
d_call: TRBD2
cdr3_aa: CASSWPPGGKNTGELFF
cdr3_nt: TGTGCCAGCAGCTGGCCCCCCGGGGGGAAGAACACCGGGGAGCTGTTTTTT

clone_size: -
j_call: TRBJ1-2
v_call: TRBV7-9
d_call: -
cdr3_aa: CASSSYGAGDGYTF
cdr3_nt: TGTGCCAGCAGCTCGTATGGAGCGGGGGATGGCTACACCTTC

clone_size: -
j_call: TRBJ2-5
v_call: TRBV4-3
d_call: -
cdr3_aa: CASSQEPGRETQYF
cdr3_nt: TGCGCCAGCAGCCAAGAGCCAGGGCGGGAGACCCAGTACTTC

clone_size: -
j_call: TRBJ2-5
v_call: TRBV29-1
d_call: -
cdr3_aa: CSATLQGVETQYF
cdr3_nt: TGCAGCGCTACCCTACAGGGTGTAGAGACCCAGTACTTC

clone_size: -
j_call: TRBJ1-2
v_call: TRBV11-2
d_call: -
cdr3_aa: CASSRLAVRGYTF
cdr3_nt: TGTGCCAGCAGCCGACTGGCGGTGAGGGGCTACACCTTC

clone_size: -
j_call: TRBJ2-7
v_call: TRBV6-5
d_call: TRBD1
cdr3_aa: CASSNGQGPYEQYF
cdr3_nt: TGTGCCAGCTCTAACGGACAGGGACCCTACGAGCAGTACTTC

clone_size: -
j_call: TRBJ1-2
v_call: TRBV7-9
d_call: TRBD1
cdr3_aa: CASSLAGTGLYGYTF
cdr3_nt: TGTGCCAGCAGCTTAGCAGGGACAGGACTCTATGGCTACACCTTC

clone_size: -
j_call: TRBJ2-2
v_call: TRBV5-4
d_call: -
cdr3_aa: CASSSGDPNTGELFF
cdr3_nt: TGTGCCAGCAGCTCCGGGGACCCGAACACCGGGGAGCTGTTTTTT

clone_size: -
j_call: TRBJ1-2
v_call: TRBV5-1
d_call: -
cdr3_aa: CASSADTGFYGYTF
cdr3_nt: TGCGCCAGCAGCGCAGACACAGGGTTCTATGGCTACACCTTC

clone_size: few
j_call: TRBJ1-5
v_call: TRBV4-1
d_call: TRBD1
cdr3_aa: CASSGQGPHQPQHF
cdr3_nt: TGCGCCAGCAGCGGACAGGGCCCCCATCAGCCCCAGCATTTT

clone_size: -
j_call: TRBJ1-1
v_call: TRBV11-3
d_call: -
cdr3_aa: CASSFAGVMNTEAFF
cdr3_nt: TGTGCCAGCAGCTTCGCAGGGGTCATGAACACTGAAGCTTTCTTT

clone_size: -
j_call: TRBJ2-2
v_call: TRBV11-3
d_call: -
cdr3_aa: CASSSGQSPGELFF
cdr3_nt: TGTGCCAGCAGCTCCGGACAGTCTCCCGGGGAGCTGTTTTTT

clone_size: -
j_call: TRBJ1-1
v_call: TRBV7-2
d_call: TRBD1
cdr3_aa: CASSLEGAGSHTEAFF
cdr3_nt: TGTGCCAGCAGCTTGGAGGGGGCGGGTTCCCACACTGAAGCTTTCTTT

clone_size: -
j_call: TRBJ2-1
v_call: TRBV30
d_call: -
cdr3_aa: CAWSVQAGQNEQFF
cdr3_nt: TGTGCCTGGAGTGTACAGGCCGGGCAAAATGAGCAGTTCTTC

clone_size: -
j_call: TRBJ1-5
v_call: TRBV19
d_call: TRBD1
cdr3_aa: CASRLTGGNQPQHF
cdr3_nt: TGTGCCAGTAGGCTGACAGGGGGCAATCAGCCCCAGCATTTT

clone_size: -
j_call: TRBJ2-5
v_call: TRBV15
d_call: TRBD2
cdr3_aa: CATSRAGTSGGARETQYF
cdr3_nt: TGTGCCACCAGCAGAGCTGGGACTAGCGGGGGGGCGAGGGAGACCCAGTACTTC

clone_size: -
j_call: TRBJ1-4
v_call: TRBV9
d_call: -
cdr3_aa: CASSVEMSAAREKLFF
cdr3_nt: TGTGCCAGCAGCGTAGAGATGTCGGCGGCGAGGGAAAAACTGTTTTTT

clone_size: -
j_call: TRBJ1-2
v_call: TRBV5-4
d_call: -
cdr3_aa: CASSLDPGIDYGYTF
cdr3_nt: TGTGCCAGCAGCCTAGACCCAGGGATCGACTATGGCTACACCTTC

clone_size: once
j_call: TRBJ2-7
v_call: TRBV11-3
d_call: -
cdr3_aa: CASSLRDLSYEQYF
cdr3_nt: TGTGCCAGCAGCTTACGGGACCTCTCCTACGAGCAGTACTTC

clone_size: -
j_call: TRBJ1-2
v_call: TRBV4-3
d_call: -
cdr3_aa: CASSSSFGGPSNYGYTF
cdr3_nt: TGCGCCAGCAGCTCCTCATTTGGGGGCCCATCTAACTATGGCTACACCTTC

clone_size: -
j_call: TRBJ2-3
v_call: TRBV5-8
d_call: TRBD1
cdr3_aa: CASSLFDRGLDTQYF
cdr3_nt: TGTGCCAGCAGCTTGTTCGACAGGGGTTTAGATACGCAGTATTTT

clone_size: -
j_call: TRBJ2-7
v_call: TRBV5-4
d_call: -
cdr3_aa: CASSLRTTYEQYF
cdr3_nt: TGTGCCAGCAGCTTGAGGACCACCTACGAGCAGTACTTC

clone_size: -
j_call: TRBJ2-5
v_call: TRBV11-3
d_call: -
cdr3_aa: CASSAQTGRETQYF
cdr3_nt: TGTGCCAGCAGCGCGCAAACGGGGAGGGAGACCCAGTACTTC

clone_size: few
j_call: TRBJ1-4
v_call: TRBV29-1
d_call: -
cdr3_aa: CSVIPGQHNEKLFF
cdr3_nt: TGCAGCGTTATACCTGGACAGCATAATGAAAAACTGTTTTTT

clone_size: -
j_call: TRBJ1-3
v_call: TRBV28
d_call: -
cdr3_aa: CASSLEGTGNTIYF
cdr3_nt: TGTGCCAGCAGTTTAGAGGGTACTGGAAACACCATATATTTT

clone_size: once
j_call: TRBJ1-2
v_call: TRBV11-2
d_call: TRBD1
cdr3_aa: CASRATSGTGPYGYTF
cdr3_nt: TGTGCCAGCAGAGCTACGTCCGGGACAGGACCCTATGGCTACACCTTC

clone_size: -
j_call: TRBJ2-3
v_call: TRBV5-1
d_call: -
cdr3_aa: CASSPEGGPGNTQYF
cdr3_nt: TGCGCCAGCAGCCCGGAGGGGGGCCCCGGAAATACGCAGTATTTT